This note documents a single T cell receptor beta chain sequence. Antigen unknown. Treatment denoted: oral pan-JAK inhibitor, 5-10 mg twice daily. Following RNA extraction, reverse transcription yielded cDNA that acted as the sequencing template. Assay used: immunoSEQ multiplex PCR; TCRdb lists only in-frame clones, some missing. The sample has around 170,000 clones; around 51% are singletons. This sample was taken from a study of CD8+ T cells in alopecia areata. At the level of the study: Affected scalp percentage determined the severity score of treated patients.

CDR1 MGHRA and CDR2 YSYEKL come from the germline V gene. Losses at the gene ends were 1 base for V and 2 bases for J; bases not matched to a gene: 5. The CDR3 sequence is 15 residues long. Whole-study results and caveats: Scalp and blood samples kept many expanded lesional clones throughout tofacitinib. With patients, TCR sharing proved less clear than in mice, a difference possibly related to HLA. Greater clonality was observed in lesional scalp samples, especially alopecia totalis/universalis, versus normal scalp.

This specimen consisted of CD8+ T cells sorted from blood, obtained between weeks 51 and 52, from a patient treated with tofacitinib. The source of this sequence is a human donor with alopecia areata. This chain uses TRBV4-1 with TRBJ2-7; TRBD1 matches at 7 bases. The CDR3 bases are TGCGCCAGCAGCCAAGGTGGACAGGCAACCTACGAGCAGTACTTC. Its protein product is CASSQGGQATYEQYF.